This T cell receptor (beta chain) was observed in a study of blood T cell repertoires in COVID-19. Across the whole study: The study drew acute and convalescent COVID-19 samples from the United States, Italy and Spain. From T cells, B-cell-depleted T cells, or PBMCs came the material, which was cDNA or gDNA.

In the original analysis: Using reference gene primer amplification, nucleated cell counts were estimated. The method was immunoSEQ multiplex PCR; TCRdb's version includes in-frame clones alone and lacks a portion of them. V, J and clone size derive from that table, while D and trimming were established from the DNA sequence. The table includes 45,000 to 50,000 clones, approximately 90% detected once. V gave up 2 bases and J gave up 7 bases, with 12 bases separating them. Germline values: CDR1 KGHSH, CDR2 LQKENI. The CDR3 extends over 13 amino acids. The V and J genes are TRBV18 and TRBJ2-7, with D possibly being TRBD1 (5 bases). The sequenced material came from peripheral blood. The clonotype comes from a man between 50 and 59 years old with active COVID-19. The CDR3 nucleotides are TGTGCCAGCTCACCATTCGGATCAGGGGAGCAGTACTTC. The encoded protein is CASSPFGSGEQYF.